The T cell receptor beta chain described here comes from a study of blood T cell repertoires in COVID-19. About the study: The study drew acute and convalescent COVID-19 samples from the United States, Italy and Spain. PBMCs, B-cell-depleted T cells, or T cells were the source of the cDNA or gDNA that made up the material.

Those enrolled, adults aged roughly 18 to 89 years, came from 24 US areas. The sample holds one count of this clone. Trimming pared 4 bases from V and 7 bases from J, leaving 19 bases between. Germline V gene data show CDR1 as LGHDT and CDR2 as YNNKEL (reference sequence). The CDR3 covers 15 residues. The authors' processing: It was from reference gene primer amplification that nucleated cell counts were estimated. Some clones are missing from TCRdb's copy, which holds only in-frame ones; the method was immunoSEQ multiplex PCR. V and J calls and clone size are copied from that table; D and trimming were computed from the DNA. The sample includes about 200,000 clones, 86% of them seen just once.

The sequencing input was PBMCs or T cells enriched from blood (not recorded which). This sequence was found in a middle-aged man with acute COVID-19. The gene calls are TRBV3-1 (or the pseudogene TRBV3-2) and TRBJ1-2, with TRBD1 as a possible D gene (5 bases). The CDR3 region is CASSPFTTGSSGYTF. In DNA form, the CDR3 reads TGTGCCAGCAGCCCCTTTACCACAGGTTCGAGTGGCTACACCTTC.